Included here is one T cell receptor beta chain sequence, with context. Using immunoSEQ multiplex PCR, the repertoire was profiled, and TCRdb retains in-frame clones only, with some absent. This table holds about 45,000 clones, around 93% found once. The entry originates in a study of control samples from healthy donors and cancer patients. Trimming removed 0 bases at V and 4 bases at J, with 6 bases between. Germline V lookup: CDR1 SGHAT, CDR2 FQNNGV. This CDR3 has 13 residues. This TCR came from a woman in her thirties or forties with head and neck cancer. The gene calls are TRBV11-2 and TRBJ1-2, with unresolved D. Specimen: PBMCs. The CDR3 nucleotides are TGTGCCAGCAGCTTAGACGGATCCTATGGCTACACCTTC. The encoded protein is CASSLDGSYGYTF.